This is a list of T cell receptor beta chains from one sample in a study of OX40 agonist ivuxolimab in advanced cancers. Profiled with immunoSEQ multiplex PCR; TCRdb holds only in-frame clones, not every one. The sample shows approximately 24,000 clones, roughly 79% of them seen only once. The starting material was CD4+ or CD8+ T cells sorted from blood, obtained in a trial of the OX40 agonist ivuxolimab. These TCRs come from an adult with an advanced solid tumor such as melanoma, head and neck, liver or kidney cancer. Both conserved end residues are part of each CDR3. A D gene is named only where the DNA matches it firmly. The size entry is marked missing in some rows and otherwise reads once, few, many or a size class.

v_call: TRBV7-9
d_call: -
clone_size: -
cdr3_aa: CASSLTDTQYF

v_call: TRBV11-2
d_call: -
clone_size: -
cdr3_aa: CASSPTPGQNSGYTF

v_call: TRBV4-3
d_call: -
clone_size: -
cdr3_aa: CASSQDFSPGAYEQYF

v_call: TRBV15
d_call: -
clone_size: -
cdr3_aa: CATGDRSSGANVLTF

v_call: TRBV18
d_call: -
clone_size: -
cdr3_aa: CASSPDDGGEGYSNQPQHF

v_call: TRBV4-3
d_call: -
clone_size: once
cdr3_aa: CASSQEPGEVLSGANVLTF

v_call: TRBV5-5
d_call: -
clone_size: -
cdr3_aa: CASSLLTGSNQPQHF

v_call: TRBV9
d_call: -
clone_size: -
cdr3_aa: CASTRQVNTGELFF

v_call: TRBV19
d_call: TRBD1
clone_size: -
cdr3_aa: CASSTGQGGTGELFF

v_call: TRBV19
d_call: -
clone_size: few
cdr3_aa: CASRPGANSPLHF

v_call: TRBV5-1
d_call: -
clone_size: -
cdr3_aa: CASSLAIGGGDGYTF

v_call: TRBV9
d_call: -
clone_size: -
cdr3_aa: CASSVDRNGYTF

v_call: TRBV11-2
d_call: TRBD1
clone_size: -
cdr3_aa: CASRERQGIIYEQYF

v_call: TRBV25-1
d_call: TRBD1
clone_size: -
cdr3_aa: CASSATGGFQETQYF

v_call: TRBV9
d_call: -
clone_size: once
cdr3_aa: CASSAAYGGDETQYF

v_call: TRBV7-9
d_call: -
clone_size: -
cdr3_aa: CASSRGNTIYF

v_call: TRBV7-3
d_call: TRBD1
clone_size: -
cdr3_aa: CASSPSPGTGDEQYF

v_call: TRBV2
d_call: TRBD1
clone_size: -
cdr3_aa: CASRTGTATNEKLFF

v_call: TRBV11-2
d_call: -
clone_size: -
cdr3_aa: CASSHREKGQYF

v_call: TRBV6-6
d_call: -
clone_size: -
cdr3_aa: CASSHPGQQPQHF

v_call: TRBV15
d_call: -
clone_size: -
cdr3_aa: CATSDYRDSGNTIYF

v_call: TRBV19
d_call: -
clone_size: -
cdr3_aa: CASSMGMNTEAFF

v_call: TRBV19
d_call: TRBD1
clone_size: -
cdr3_aa: CASSARDRVPGELFF

v_call: TRBV6-7
d_call: -
clone_size: -
cdr3_aa: CASSYLAVVETQYF

v_call: TRBV14
d_call: -
clone_size: once
cdr3_aa: CASSQEWSSHGYTF

v_call: TRBV4-3
d_call: -
clone_size: -
cdr3_aa: CASSQDSRGGTEAFF

v_call: TRBV30
d_call: TRBD2
clone_size: -
cdr3_aa: CAWSDGLAGSYEQYF

v_call: TRBV7-6
d_call: TRBD1
clone_size: -
cdr3_aa: CASSGRQGETQYF

v_call: TRBV9
d_call: TRBD2
clone_size: -
cdr3_aa: CASQPLAGSSLRETQYF

v_call: TRBV2
d_call: TRBD1
clone_size: -
cdr3_aa: CASSIDRGSANEKLFF

v_call: TRBV13
d_call: TRBD1
clone_size: -
cdr3_aa: CASSYSPGQFYEQYF

v_call: TRBV19
d_call: -
clone_size: -
cdr3_aa: CASSIPGAEAFF

v_call: TRBV5-1
d_call: -
clone_size: few
cdr3_aa: CASSAQQGGNTEAFF

v_call: TRBV2
d_call: -
clone_size: -
cdr3_aa: CASVSLNTEAFF

v_call: TRBV28
d_call: -
clone_size: -
cdr3_aa: CASILGRYSNQPQHF

v_call: TRBV19
d_call: -
clone_size: -
cdr3_aa: CASSIETARGSPLHF

v_call: TRBV7-6
d_call: TRBD1
clone_size: once
cdr3_aa: CASSQTGGPNTEAFF

v_call: TRBV4-3
d_call: -
clone_size: few
cdr3_aa: CASSQGDVSYEQYF

v_call: TRBV27
d_call: TRBD1
clone_size: -
cdr3_aa: CASSFSPGGEKTQYF

v_call: TRBV10-1
d_call: -
clone_size: -
cdr3_aa: CASSESGGSPNNEQFF

v_call: TRBV6-4
d_call: -
clone_size: -
cdr3_aa: CASSDSAVYSFF

v_call: TRBV7-9
d_call: -
clone_size: -
cdr3_aa: CASSFGPGYQRDEQYF